This TCR beta chain appears in the sequencing data of a study of blood T cells in healthy people across ages. Regarding the study as a whole: Lack of knowledge of donor CMV status possibly confounded expanded clonotype changes.

This clonotype showed up just a few times. Its specificity is not known. The CDR3 totals 16 residues. Germline V gene data show CDR1 as DFQATT and CDR2 as SNEGSKA (reference sequence). Trimming took 3 bases from V and 5 from J; bases not matched to a gene: 9. A second PCR of 7 to 11 cycles used a sample-barcoded 5' primer and a J-beta primer mix. TCRdb reprocessed the 5' RACE reads with MiXCR, giving one entry per CDR3 protein. The sample has around 790,000 distinct CDR3 sequences, approximately 44% seen once; the top ten hold roughly 19%. This receptor was obtained from a man between 60 and 70 years old in good health. The chain has TRBV20-1 and TRBJ1-6; 8 bases are a match to TRBD1. The sequencing input was blood. The CDR3 region has the DNA TGCAGTGCTAGTTCGCAGGGGGCCCCAAATAATTCACCCCTCCACTTT. Its translation: CSASSQGAPNNSPLHF.